A selection of T cell receptor beta chains follows, all from one sample in a study of graft-versus-host responses after intestinal transplantation. TCRdb's copy holds only in-frame clones and misses some; the assay was immunoSEQ multiplex PCR. Here the sample spans some 8,000 clones, about 31% being singletons. Sequenced material: alloreactive CD4+ T cells from a mixed lymphocyte reaction culture, taken before intestinal transplant. Receptor source: a human patient who received an intestinal transplant. Both conserved end residues are part of each CDR3. D genes are given only for firm matches. The listing skips clone size in some rows; elsewhere it reads once, few, many or a size class.

d_gene: TRBD2; v_gene: TRBV6-1; abundance: -; j_gene: TRBJ2-3; CDR3nt: TGTGCCAGCAGTCTAGCGGGAGGGAGCACAGATACGCAGTATTTT; CDR3aa: CASSLAGGSTDTQYF
d_gene: -; v_gene: TRBV7-8; abundance: -; j_gene: TRBJ2-3; CDR3nt: TGTGCCAGCAGCTTTAGAGGGTGGGGTGGTGATACGCAGTATTTT; CDR3aa: CASSFRGWGGDTQYF
d_gene: -; v_gene: TRBV19; abundance: -; j_gene: TRBJ2-1; CDR3nt: TGTGCCAGTAGTATTCTGCCAGGCTCATACAATGAGCAGTTCTTC; CDR3aa: CASSILPGSYNEQFF
d_gene: TRBD1; v_gene: TRBV5-1; abundance: few; j_gene: TRBJ2-1; CDR3nt: TGCGCCAGCAGCTTAGGGACAGGTCTATCCGAGCAGTTCTTC; CDR3aa: CASSLGTGLSEQFF
d_gene: -; v_gene: TRBV7-9; abundance: few; j_gene: TRBJ1-1; CDR3nt: TGTGCCAGCAGCTTAGTTTTGCAGGGGAGAGCTTTCTTT; CDR3aa: CASSLVLQGRAFF
d_gene: TRBD1; v_gene: TRBV5-1; abundance: medium-sized; j_gene: TRBJ2-1; CDR3nt: TGCGCCAGCAGCTATGACGACAGGGACAATGAGCAGTTCTTC; CDR3aa: CASSYDDRDNEQFF
d_gene: -; v_gene: TRBV6-1; abundance: -; j_gene: TRBJ2-2; CDR3nt: TGTGCCAGCAGTACAGGGACCTCGGGTACCGGGGAGCTGTTTTTT; CDR3aa: CASSTGTSGTGELFF
d_gene: TRBD1; v_gene: TRBV5-5; abundance: -; j_gene: TRBJ2-2; CDR3nt: TGTGCCAGCAGCCCCGGGACAGGCCGCACCGGGGAGCTGTTTTTT; CDR3aa: CASSPGTGRTGELFF
d_gene: -; v_gene: TRBV28; abundance: few; j_gene: TRBJ2-3; CDR3nt: TGTGCCAGCAGCCCCCCGGGGTTTACAGATACGCAGTATTTT; CDR3aa: CASSPPGFTDTQYF
d_gene: TRBD1; v_gene: TRBV19; abundance: medium-sized; j_gene: TRBJ2-7; CDR3nt: TGTGCCAGTAGTATCGGGACAGGAGAGCAGTACTTC; CDR3aa: CASSIGTGEQYF
d_gene: TRBD1; v_gene: TRBV9; abundance: -; j_gene: TRBJ1-4; CDR3nt: TGTGCCAGCAGCGTAGGACTCGGGACAGGGCACGAAAAACTGTTTTTT; CDR3aa: CASSVGLGTGHEKLFF
d_gene: -; v_gene: TRBV27; abundance: -; j_gene: TRBJ1-2; CDR3nt: TGTGCCAGCAGACCTGGGCCTCTGGGCTACACCTTC; CDR3aa: CASRPGPLGYTF
d_gene: -; v_gene: TRBV7-6; abundance: few; j_gene: TRBJ2-3; CDR3nt: TGTGCCAGCAGCTTGTCAGCCCCGGGTGATACGCAGTATTTT; CDR3aa: CASSLSAPGDTQYF
d_gene: TRBD1; v_gene: TRBV2; abundance: -; j_gene: TRBJ1-4; CDR3nt: TGTGCCAGCAGCGGCAGGGGGCCGCCAACTAATGAAAAACTGTTTTTT; CDR3aa: CASSGRGPPTNEKLFF
d_gene: TRBD2; v_gene: TRBV15; abundance: -; j_gene: TRBJ2-3; CDR3nt: TGTGCCACCAGCCCTCGGGAGGTTAGCACAGATACGCAGTATTTT; CDR3aa: CATSPREVSTDTQYF
d_gene: TRBD1; v_gene: TRBV7-3; abundance: -; j_gene: TRBJ2-2; CDR3nt: TGTGCCAGCAGCTTAAACAGGGGGCACACCGGGGAGCTGTTTTTT; CDR3aa: CASSLNRGHTGELFF
d_gene: -; v_gene: TRBV5-1; abundance: -; j_gene: TRBJ1-2; CDR3nt: TGCGCCAGCAGCTTGGATGAGGGATTCTATGGCTACACCTTC; CDR3aa: CASSLDEGFYGYTF
d_gene: -; v_gene: TRBV27; abundance: -; j_gene: TRBJ1-2; CDR3nt: TGTGCCAGCAGTTTCAGGCAGGGGAATGGCTACACCTTC; CDR3aa: CASSFRQGNGYTF
d_gene: -; v_gene: TRBV5-6; abundance: -; j_gene: TRBJ2-3; CDR3nt: TGTGCCAGCAGCTTATCGGGGGATACGCAGTATTTT; CDR3aa: CASSLSGDTQYF
d_gene: TRBD1; v_gene: TRBV2; abundance: medium-sized; j_gene: TRBJ1-5; CDR3nt: TGTGCCAGCAGTGAAAGTTTTTCGGGGGGACAGGGTCGTCAGCCCCAGCATTTT; CDR3aa: CASSESFSGGQGRQPQHF
d_gene: -; v_gene: TRBV27; abundance: few; j_gene: TRBJ2-7; CDR3nt: TGTGCCAGCAGTCCATTTCTACAGACCTACGAGCAGTACTTC; CDR3aa: CASSPFLQTYEQYF
d_gene: -; v_gene: TRBV18; abundance: few; j_gene: TRBJ1-1; CDR3nt: TGTGCCAGCTCACCTCTCCCGCCCGGCGGGGCTCTAACTGAAGCTTTCTTT; CDR3aa: CASSPLPPGGALTEAFF
d_gene: -; v_gene: TRBV19; abundance: -; j_gene: TRBJ1-3; CDR3nt: TGTGCCAGTAGTATCGGGGGGCTCTCTGGAAACACCATATATTTT; CDR3aa: CASSIGGLSGNTIYF
d_gene: -; v_gene: TRBV4-2; abundance: few; j_gene: TRBJ2-5; CDR3nt: TGTGCCAGCAGCCAAGAGGCGGGGTCGGAGACCCAGTACTTC; CDR3aa: CASSQEAGSETQYF
d_gene: TRBD1; v_gene: TRBV27; abundance: few; j_gene: TRBJ2-1; CDR3nt: TGTGCCAGCAGTTTGGGGACAGTCTCCTACAATGAGCAGTTCTTC; CDR3aa: CASSLGTVSYNEQFF